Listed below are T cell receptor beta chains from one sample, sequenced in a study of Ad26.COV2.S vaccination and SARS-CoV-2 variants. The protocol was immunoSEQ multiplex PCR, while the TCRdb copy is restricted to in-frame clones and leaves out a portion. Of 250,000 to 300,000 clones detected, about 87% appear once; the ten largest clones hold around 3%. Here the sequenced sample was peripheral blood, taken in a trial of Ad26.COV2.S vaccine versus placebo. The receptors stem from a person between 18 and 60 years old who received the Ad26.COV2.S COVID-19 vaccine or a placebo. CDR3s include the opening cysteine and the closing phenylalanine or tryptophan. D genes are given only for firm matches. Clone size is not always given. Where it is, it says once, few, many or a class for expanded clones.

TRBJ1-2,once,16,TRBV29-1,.,CSVEPRGRRANYGYTF,TGCAGCGTTGAACCGCGGGGACGGAGAGCTAACTATGGCTACACCTTC
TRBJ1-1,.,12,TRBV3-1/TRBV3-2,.,CASSHPGGEAFF,TGTGCCAGCAGCCACCCCGGGGGTGAAGCTTTCTTT
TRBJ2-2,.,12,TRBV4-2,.,CASSHGAGELFF,TGTGCCAGCAGCCATGGTGCGGGGGAGCTGTTTTTT
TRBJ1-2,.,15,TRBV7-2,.,CASSLGGLRNYGYTF,TGTGCCAGCAGCTTAGGGGGGCTCCGTAACTATGGCTACACCTTC
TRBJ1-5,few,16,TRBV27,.,CASSSPGQLGNQPQHF,TGTGCCAGCAGTTCCCCCGGGCAGTTGGGCAATCAGCCCCAGCATTTT
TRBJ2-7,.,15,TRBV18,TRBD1,CASSPGTGIPYEQYF,TGTGCCAGCTCCCCCGGGACAGGGATTCCCTACGAGCAGTACTTC
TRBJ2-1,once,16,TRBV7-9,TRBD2,CASSPKTSGSHNEQFF,TGTGCCAGCAGCCCCAAGACTAGCGGGAGTCACAATGAGCAGTTCTTC
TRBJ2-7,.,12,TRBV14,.,CASSQTWGEQYF,TGTGCCAGCAGCCAAACCTGGGGCGAGCAGTACTTC
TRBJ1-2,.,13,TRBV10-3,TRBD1,CATGGQANYGYTF,TGTGCCACGGGAGGACAGGCCAACTATGGCTACACCTTC
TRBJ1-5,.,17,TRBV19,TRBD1,CASRPLQGELSNQPQHF,TGTGCCAGTAGACCCCTTCAGGGGGAGCTTAGCAATCAGCCCCAGCATTTT
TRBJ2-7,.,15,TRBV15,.,CATSSRDTPIGEQYF,TGTGCCACCAGCAGCCGGGACACGCCAATAGGTGAGCAGTACTTC
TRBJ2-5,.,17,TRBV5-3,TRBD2,CARMRVAGLSCQETQYF,TGTGCCAGAATGAGGGTAGCGGGACTAAGCTGCCAAGAGACCCAGTACTTC
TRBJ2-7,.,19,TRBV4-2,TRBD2,CASSRLSWTSGSLGYEQYF,TGTGCCAGCAGCCGGCTTTCTTGGACTAGCGGGAGCTTGGGCTACGAGCAGTACTTC
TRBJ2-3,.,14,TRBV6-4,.,CASSDQGYTDTQYF,TGTGCCAGCAGTGATCAGGGCTACACAGATACGCAGTATTTT
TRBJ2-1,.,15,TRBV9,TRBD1,CASSVGGQEYNEQFF,TGTGCCAGCAGCGTAGGGGGACAGGAATACAATGAGCAGTTCTTC
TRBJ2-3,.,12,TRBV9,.,CASSVGGDTQYF,TGTGCCAGCAGCGTAGGCGGTGATACGCAGTATTTT
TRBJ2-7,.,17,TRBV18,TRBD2,CASSPSLAGGPSYEQYF,TGTGCCAGCTCACCATCCCTAGCGGGAGGGCCTTCCTACGAGCAGTACTTC